A selection of T cell receptor beta chains follows, all from one sample in a study of beta chain features in type 1 diabetes. This table comes from immunoSEQ multiplex PCR, and its TCRdb copy is limited to in-frame clones, with some not included. The table lists under 450,000 clones, roughly 14% of them singletons, with roughly 0.04% in the top ten. Material for sequencing was naive CD4+ T cells from blood. The receptors were sampled from a young man in good health. Both conserved end residues are part of each CDR3. A D gene is named only where the DNA matches it firmly. Size tells how often a clone was seen (once, few, many) or the class of an expanded clone, and some rows leave it out.

size: many; length: 14; V: TRBV14; D: .; J: TRBJ2-2; CDR3: CASSREKNTGELFF; DNA: TGTGCCAGCAGCAGAGAGAAGAACACCGGGGAGCTGTTTTTT
size: .; length: 14; V: TRBV2; D: TRBD1; J: TRBJ1-2; CDR3: CASSVRDSSRGYTF; DNA: TGTGCCAGCAGTGTCCGGGACAGCTCCCGGGGCTACACCTTC
size: few; length: 16; V: TRBV10-2; D: TRBD2; J: TRBJ2-3; CDR3: CASSITRTSGKGTQYF; DNA: TGCGCCAGCAGTATTACCAGGACTAGCGGGAAGGGTACGCAGTATTTT
size: .; length: 16; V: TRBV7-2; D: TRBD2; J: TRBJ2-3; CDR3: CASSLGSGGPADTQYF; DNA: TGTGCCAGCAGCTTAGGGAGCGGGGGGCCGGCAGATACGCAGTATTTT
size: few; length: 13; V: TRBV6-5; D: .; J: TRBJ2-5; CDR3: CASSFRSSETQYF; DNA: TGTGCCAGCAGCTTTAGGAGTTCAGAGACCCAGTACTTC
size: .; length: 17; V: TRBV19; D: TRBD2; J: TRBJ2-1; CDR3: CASREPGRTSGSYEQFF; DNA: TGTGCCAGTAGAGAGCCGGGTCGGACTAGCGGGAGTTATGAGCAGTTCTTC
size: few; length: 18; V: TRBV25-1; D: TRBD1; J: TRBJ2-2; CDR3: CASSETLGAGGITGELFF; DNA: TGTGCCAGCAGTGAGACCCTCGGGGCAGGGGGTATCACCGGGGAGCTGTTTTTT
size: few; length: 16; V: TRBV9; D: .; J: TRBJ2-2; CDR3: CASSVVRGDHNGELFF; DNA: TGTGCCAGCAGCGTAGTGAGAGGGGATCACAACGGGGAGCTGTTTTTT
size: few; length: 16; V: TRBV9; D: .; J: TRBJ2-1; CDR3: CASSGLKAAAYNEQFF; DNA: TGTGCCAGCAGCGGCCTCAAAGCGGCCGCCTACAATGAGCAGTTCTTC
size: .; length: 11; V: TRBV30; D: TRBD1; J: TRBJ2-1; CDR3: CAWSVTGEQFF; DNA: TGTGCCTGGAGTGTGACAGGGGAGCAGTTCTTC
size: few; length: 13; V: TRBV29-1; D: .; J: TRBJ1-1; CDR3: CSVERALSTEAFF; DNA: TGCAGCGTTGAGCGGGCACTAAGCACTGAAGCTTTCTTT
size: few; length: 14; V: TRBV6-5; D: TRBD1; J: TRBJ1-2; CDR3: CASSYADRGYGYTF; DNA: TGTGCCAGCAGTTACGCGGACAGGGGATATGGCTACACCTTC
size: .; length: 14; V: TRBV5-1; D: .; J: TRBJ2-5; CDR3: CASSPRTGEETQYF; DNA: TGCGCCAGCAGCCCTCGGACGGGTGAAGAGACCCAGTACTTC
size: .; length: 16; V: TRBV4-1; D: TRBD2; J: TRBJ2-1; CDR3: CASSHLLAGGLNEQFF; DNA: TGCGCCAGCAGCCATCTACTAGCGGGGGGGCTCAATGAGCAGTTCTTC
size: few; length: 13; V: TRBV5-6; D: .; J: TRBJ2-7; CDR3: CASTGQVMGEQYF; DNA: TGTGCCAGCACCGGCCAGGTAATGGGCGAGCAGTACTTC
size: .; length: 13; V: TRBV30; D: TRBD1; J: TRBJ1-2; CDR3: CACLLKGAGGYTF; DNA: TGTGCCTGCCTCCTAAAGGGGGCTGGAGGCTACACCTTC
size: few; length: 13; V: TRBV29-1; D: TRBD1; J: TRBJ1-4; CDR3: CSVPGQGDEKLFF; DNA: TGCAGCGTACCGGGACAGGGAGATGAAAAACTGTTTTTT
size: .; length: 12; V: TRBV7-2; D: .; J: TRBJ2-3; CDR3: CASSVTTDTQYF; DNA: TGTGCCAGCAGCGTTACGACAGATACGCAGTATTTT
size: .; length: 14; V: TRBV29-1; D: .; J: TRBJ2-1; CDR3: CSVVGLRGGNEQFF; DNA: TGCAGCGTTGTTGGGTTAAGGGGAGGCAATGAGCAGTTCTTC
size: few; length: 16; V: TRBV25-1; D: TRBD2; J: TRBJ2-7; CDR3: CASSEVSGGRAYEQYF; DNA: TGTGCCAGCAGTGAGGTCAGCGGGGGCCGCGCCTACGAGCAGTACTTC
size: .; length: 16; V: TRBV5-1; D: TRBD2; J: TRBJ2-1; CDR3: CASSLVTSGSYNEQFF; DNA: TGCGCCAGCAGCTTGGTAACTAGCGGGAGCTACAATGAGCAGTTCTTC
size: .; length: 16; V: TRBV7-2; D: .; J: TRBJ2-2; CDR3: CASSLAGLRLGGELFF; DNA: TGTGCCAGCAGCCTCGCGGGGCTGAGGTTGGGCGGGGAGCTGTTTTTT
size: few; length: 13; V: TRBV5-4; D: .; J: TRBJ2-3; CDR3: CASSLPFPDTQYF; DNA: TGTGCCAGCAGCTTGCCCTTTCCCGATACGCAGTATTTT
size: once; length: 11; V: TRBV20-1; D: .; J: TRBJ2-1; CDR3: CSAIFSNEQFF; DNA: TGCAGTGCTATCTTCAGCAATGAGCAGTTCTTC
size: few; length: 16; V: TRBV15; D: .; J: TRBJ1-3; CDR3: CATSRDLRGAGNTIYF; DNA: TGTGCCACCAGCAGAGATTTGAGGGGGGCAGGAAACACCATATATTTT
size: few; length: 16; V: TRBV19; D: TRBD2; J: TRBJ2-1; CDR3: CASSIAASGTYNEQFF; DNA: TGTGCCAGTAGTATCGCCGCTAGCGGGACGTACAATGAGCAGTTCTTC
size: .; length: 11; V: TRBV5-6; D: .; J: TRBJ2-1; CDR3: CASSWDGEQFF; DNA: TGTGCCAGCAGCTGGGACGGGGAGCAGTTCTTC
size: few; length: 14; V: TRBV6-1; D: .; J: TRBJ1-1; CDR3: CASSVGLLNTEAFF; DNA: TGTGCCAGCAGTGTCGGGCTCCTGAACACTGAAGCTTTCTTT
size: many; length: 14; V: TRBV10-3; D: .; J: TRBJ2-1; CDR3: CAISVQSSYNEQFF; DNA: TGTGCCATCAGTGTCCAGAGCTCCTACAATGAGCAGTTCTTC
size: .; length: 17; V: TRBV7-9; D: TRBD2; J: TRBJ2-5; CDR3: CASSLARLREGQETQYF; DNA: TGTGCCAGCAGCTTAGCGCGGTTGCGGGAGGGCCAAGAGACCCAGTACTTC
size: few; length: 17; V: TRBV10-3; D: .; J: TRBJ2-4; CDR3: CAISRTDDRLAKNIQYF; DNA: TGTGCCATCAGCCGGACTGACGACCGGCTAGCCAAAAACATTCAGTACTTC
size: .; length: 16; V: TRBV7-2; D: .; J: TRBJ2-1; CDR3: CASSLASVGAYNEQFF; DNA: TGTGCCAGCAGCTTAGCGTCGGTCGGGGCCTACAATGAGCAGTTCTTC
size: few; length: 17; V: TRBV4-1; D: .; J: TRBJ2-1; CDR3: CASSQQELTSSYNEQFF; DNA: TGCGCCAGCAGCCAACAAGAACTTACGAGTTCCTACAATGAGCAGTTCTTC
size: .; length: 12; V: TRBV29-1; D: .; J: TRBJ1-1; CDR3: CSVEASNTEAFF; DNA: TGCAGCGTTGAGGCTTCGAACACTGAAGCTTTCTTT
size: .; length: 16; V: TRBV30; D: TRBD2; J: TRBJ2-1; CDR3: CAWSRASGRRGNEQFF; DNA: TGTGCCTGGAGTAGGGCTAGCGGGAGGCGTGGTAATGAGCAGTTCTTC
size: .; length: 11; V: TRBV6-1; D: .; J: TRBJ2-4; CDR3: CASRNKNIQYF; DNA: TGTGCCAGCAGGAATAAAAACATTCAGTACTTC
size: few; length: 15; V: TRBV6-5; D: TRBD1; J: TRBJ2-1; CDR3: CASSYTRDRHNEQFF; DNA: TGTGCCAGCAGTTACACCCGGGACAGACATAATGAGCAGTTCTTC
size: few; length: 14; V: TRBV7-2; D: .; J: TRBJ1-2; CDR3: CASSVRAAVYGYTF; DNA: TGTGCCAGCAGCGTCAGGGCCGCCGTCTATGGCTACACCTTC
size: .; length: 23; V: TRBV30; D: .; J: TRBJ2-1; CDR3: CAWSVGHRLGPAETIPTYNEQFF; DNA: TGTGCCTGGAGTGTAGGGCACCGCTTGGGACCGGCGGAAACAATCCCTACCTACAATGAGCAGTTCTTC
size: .; length: 13; V: TRBV30; D: .; J: TRBJ1-5; CDR3: CAWSVGSYQPQHF; DNA: TGTGCCTGGAGTGTAGGTAGTTATCAGCCCCAGCATTTT
size: few; length: 13; V: TRBV6-5; D: .; J: TRBJ1-1; CDR3: CASSYDGVTEAFF; DNA: TGTGCCAGCAGTTACGACGGCGTAACTGAAGCTTTCTTT
size: .; length: 14; V: TRBV21-1; D: .; J: TRBJ2-3; CDR3: CASSGDSGTDTQYF; DNA: TGTGCCAGCAGCGGCGACAGTGGCACAGATACGCAGTATTTT
size: .; length: 13; V: TRBV30; D: .; J: TRBJ1-5; CDR3: CAWSKGRNQPQHF; DNA: TGTGCCTGGAGTAAGGGGAGGAATCAGCCCCAGCATTTT
size: .; length: 16; V: TRBV5-1; D: TRBD2; J: TRBJ2-1; CDR3: CASTQVGTSVDNEQFF; DNA: TGCGCCAGCACCCAGGTGGGGACTAGCGTGGACAATGAGCAGTTCTTC
size: few; length: 13; V: TRBV6-1; D: TRBD2; J: TRBJ2-5; CDR3: CASKTSGQETQYF; DNA: TGTGCCAGCAAAACTAGCGGACAAGAGACCCAGTACTTC
size: .; length: 13; V: TRBV25-1; D: .; J: TRBJ1-2; CDR3: CASSHTANYGYTF; DNA: TGTGCCAGCAGCCATACTGCTAACTATGGCTACACCTTC
size: .; length: 13; V: TRBV10-3; D: .; J: TRBJ2-1; CDR3: CAIREGQGNEQFF; DNA: TGTGCCATCAGGGAGGGCCAGGGTAATGAGCAGTTCTTC
size: few; length: 14; V: TRBV30; D: TRBD2; J: TRBJ2-2; CDR3: CAWRAGGARRELFF; DNA: TGTGCCTGGAGGGCGGGGGGGGCCAGACGAGAGCTGTTTTTT